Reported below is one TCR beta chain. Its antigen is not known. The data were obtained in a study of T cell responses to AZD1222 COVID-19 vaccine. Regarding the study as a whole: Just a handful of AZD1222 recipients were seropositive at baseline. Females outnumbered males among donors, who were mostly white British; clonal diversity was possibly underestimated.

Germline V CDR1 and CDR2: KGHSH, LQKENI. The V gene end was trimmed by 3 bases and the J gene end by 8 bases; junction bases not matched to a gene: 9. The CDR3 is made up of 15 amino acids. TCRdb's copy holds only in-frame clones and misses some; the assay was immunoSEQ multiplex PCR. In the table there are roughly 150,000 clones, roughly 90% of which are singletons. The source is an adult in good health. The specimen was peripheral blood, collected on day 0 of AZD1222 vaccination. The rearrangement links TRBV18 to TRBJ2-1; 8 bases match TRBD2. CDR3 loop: CASSPTNGGAYEQFF. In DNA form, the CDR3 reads TGTGCCAGCTCACCGACGAACGGGGGGGCGTATGAGCAGTTCTTC.